Listed below are T cell receptor beta chains from one sample, sequenced in a study of blood T cell repertoires in COVID-19. Using immunoSEQ multiplex PCR, the repertoire was profiled, and TCRdb retains in-frame clones only, with some absent. This sample has under 300,000 clones, with about 86% found just once. The specimen was peripheral blood. Source of these receptors: a man at least 80 years old with acute or convalescent COVID-19. Each CDR3 is given with its conserved first and last residue. The D gene is left open where the match is weak.

V: TRBV19
J: TRBJ2-7
D: TRBD2
CDR3: CASSSPSGGPSYEQYF

V: TRBV6-5
J: TRBJ1-1
D: TRBD1
CDR3: CASSYSQWTGEAFF

V: TRBV5-1
J: TRBJ1-2
D: -
CDR3: CASSLFAGNGYTF

V: TRBV7-9
J: TRBJ1-4
D: TRBD1
CDR3: CASGDRATTTNEKLFF

V: TRBV27
J: TRBJ2-1
D: -
CDR3: CASSSVSGGGEQFF

V: TRBV6-1
J: TRBJ1-5
D: -
CDR3: CASSDDLRGNQPQHF

V: TRBV12-2
J: TRBJ2-2
D: -
CDR3: CASRSFICGRAIKSWYTGELFF

V: TRBV4-1
J: TRBJ2-1
D: -
CDR3: CASSQEELSSGEQFF

V: TRBV5-1
J: TRBJ1-1
D: TRBD1
CDR3: CASTIGQGWTEAFF

V: TRBV5-4
J: TRBJ2-7
D: -
CDR3: CASSWERIPEQYF